One and the same sample provided the 28 T cell receptor beta chains below, sequenced in a study of Ad26.COV2.S vaccination and SARS-CoV-2 variants. Here immunoSEQ multiplex PCR was the method, and the copy in TCRdb shows in-frame clones only, minus some. This sample has some 330,000 clones, with 90% found just once. Treatment specified: around 19 received Ad26.COV2.S at low or high dose, single or two shots; about 5 received placebo; per-sample allocation not given. At day 63 after the first vaccine or placebo injection, samples were drawn. This material consisted of peripheral blood, taken in a trial of Ad26.COV2.S vaccine versus placebo. The receptors here all came from a person between 18 and 60 years old who received the Ad26.COV2.S COVID-19 vaccine or a placebo.

The chain combines TRBV5-6 with TRBJ2-1; D ambiguous. The CDR3 is 13 amino acids. Trimming shortened V by 4 bases and J by 4 bases, and 9 bases separated the two germline ends. Germline CDR1 reads SGHDT; CDR2 reads YYEEEE. The CDR3 here is CASSNRPYNEQFF. CDR3 in DNA: TGTGCCAGCAGCAATAGACCGTACAATGAGCAGTTCTTC.

The chain employs TRBV7-9 and TRBJ2-7; D remains unclear. The CDR3 spans 14 residues. The V end was cut by 5 bases, the J end by 2 bases, with 13 bases between. Looked up from germline, CDR1 is SEHNR and CDR2 is FQNEAQ (reference sequence). The CDR3 DNA sequence: TGTGCCAGCAGCCTCCCCGACGATGCCTACGAGCAGTACTTC. It encodes CASSLPDDAYEQYF.

This CDR3 reads CASSLDTQYF. In DNA form, the CDR3 reads TGTGCCAGCAGCTTAGATACGCAGTATTTT. This chain links TRBV7-9 with TRBJ2-3, with no clear D. CDR1 is SEHNR, CDR2 FQNEAQ, per germline (reference sequence). This CDR3 is built from 10 residues. The V and J ends lost 1 base and 7 bases respectively, with 0 bases between them.

The V call is TRBV18, the J call TRBJ2-5, with a possible D match to TRBD2 (5 bases). The ends were cut back, 5 bases at V and 2 bases at J, with 18 bases in the middle. Per the germline V gene, CDR1 is KGHSH and CDR2 is LQKENI. The length of the CDR3 is 16 residues. The CDR3 coding sequence is TGTGCCAGCTCATCAACGCGGGCGTTCAATCAAGAGACCCAGTACTTC. This gives the protein CASSSTRAFNQETQYF.

The chain couples TRBV9 to TRBJ2-2; D gene uncertain. This CDR3 comprises 16 residues. With 0 bases removed from V and 7 bases from J, the gap between germline ends came to 16 bases. CDR1 and CDR2 (germline): SGDLS, YYNGEE. CDR3 residues: CASSVEVGVYGGELFF. The CDR3 nucleotides read TGTGCCAGCAGCGTAGAAGTAGGAGTATATGGCGGGGAGCTGTTTTTT.

This sequence joins TRBV18 and TRBJ1-2; no clear D. CDR3 size: 13 residues. Trimming took off 3 bases at V and 5 bases at J, with 10 bases between the two ends. Per the germline V gene, CDR1 is KGHSH and CDR2 is LQKENI. This CDR3 is CASSPRGTYGYTF. For the CDR3, the DNA is TGTGCCAGCTCACCCCGAGGTACTTATGGCTACACCTTC.

The chain is built from TRBV11-3 and TRBJ1-4; no reliable D call. V was trimmed by 0 bases and J by 6 bases, leaving 8 bases between them. The CDR3 totals 14 residues. Germline V gene sequence: CDR1 SGHNT, CDR2 YENEEA. The CDR3 loop reads CASSLEQTDEKLFF. CDR3 bases: TGTGCCAGCAGCTTAGAACAGACCGATGAAAAACTGTTTTTT.

The chain has TRBV6-5 and TRBJ1-6; weak D call: TRBD1 (5 bases). Germline V gene sequence: CDR1 MNHEY, CDR2 SVGAGI. CDR3 length equals 12 residues. Deletions cut 6 bases from V and 7 bases from J, with 7 bases between. The CDR3 region is CASRRGNSPLHF. For the CDR3, the DNA is TGTGCCAGCAGGCGGGGGAATTCACCCCTCCACTTT.

This chain links TRBV19 with TRBJ1-2; D is possibly TRBD1 (5 bases). V was shortened by 1 base and J by 2 bases, with 8 bases between the two germline ends. CDR1 and CDR2 from the germline V gene are LNHDA and SQIVND (reference sequence). The CDR3 has 14 residues. CDR3 sequence (DNA): TGTGCCAGTAGTATAGCGGGACTGAACTATGGCTACACCTTC. It specifies CASSIAGLNYGYTF. Using reference TRBV19 and TRBJ1-2 for the parts outside the CDR3, the full variable domain is DGGITQSPKYLFRKEGQNVTLSCEQNLNHDAMYWYRQDPGQGLRLIYYSQIVNDFQKGDIAEGYSVSREKKESFPLTVTSAQKNPTAFYLCASSIAGLNYGYTFGSGTRLTVV.

The CDR3 DNA sequence: TGTGCCAGCAGGTGGAGAAGGGAGGAGACCCAGTACTTC. Amino acid sequence: CASRWRREETQYF. The chain is built from TRBV6-5 and TRBJ2-5; tentatively, D is TRBD2 (5 bases). In germline, CDR1 is MNHEY, CDR2 SVGAGI. The CDR3 runs to 13 residues. V was cut by 6 bases and J by 5 bases, with 13 bases left in between.

The gene calls are TRBV19 and TRBJ1-2; possible D gene TRBD1, 5 bases. This CDR3 is 14 amino acids long. CDR1 and CDR2 from the germline V gene are LNHDA and SQIVND (reference sequence). Trimming took 5 bases from V and 6 from J, leaving 16 bases between them. This CDR3 reads CASSYRGVGNGYTF. DNA of the CDR3: TGTGCCAGTAGTTACCGGGGGGTTGGGAATGGCTACACCTTC.

This chain uses TRBV4-3 with TRBJ2-1; 8 bases are a match to TRBD2. V was pared by 0 bases and J by 2 bases, with 6 bases of the junction left unmatched. Per the germline V gene, CDR1 is LGHNA and CDR2 is YSLEER. The CDR3 extends over 17 amino acids. This chain's CDR3 is CASSQDWRGATYNEQFF. The CDR3 DNA reads TGCGCCAGCAGCCAAGATTGGCGGGGGGCAACCTACAATGAGCAGTTCTTC.

This chain connects TRBV27 to TRBJ1-5, with 9 bases aligning to TRBD1. J was trimmed by 0 bases and V by 4 bases; bases with no gene match: 16. The germline gives CDR1 MNHEY, CDR2 SMNVEV (reference sequence). The CDR3 is 20 amino acids. The CDR3 DNA reads as TGTGCCAGCAGTTCCTACCTATCTAGACAGACAGGGGGTAGCAATCAGCCCCAGCATTTT. Translated, it gives CASSSYLSRQTGGSNQPQHF.

There are a few counts of this clone. The chain combines TRBV11-2 with TRBJ1-6; a weak D match, TRBD1 (6 bases). Germline V CDR1 and CDR2: SGHAT, FQNNGV. The germline V and J ends were trimmed by 6 bases and 9 bases, with 18 bases remaining between them. The CDR3 runs 15 residues. CDR3 coding DNA: TGTGCCAGCAGGTTACCGGGACGGACAGTTTCACCCCTCCACTTT. The encoded protein is CASRLPGRTVSPLHF.

The chain combines TRBV11-3 with TRBJ2-5, with D tentatively TRBD1 or TRBD2 (5 bases each). The CDR3 runs to 14 residues. The V end lost 5 bases, the J end lost 2 bases, and 12 bases lay between the germline ends. Looked up from germline, CDR1 is SGHNT and CDR2 is YENEEA. The CDR3, as DNA: TGTGCCAGCAGCCCCCCGGGGCGGCAAGAGACCCAGTACTTC. This sequence encodes CASSPPGRQETQYF.

The chain joins TRBV4-3 to TRBJ2-5; D uncertain. The V gene lost 2 bases and the J gene lost 5 bases, with 15 bases spanning the gap. CDR3 length: 15 residues. Germline V gene data show CDR1 as LGHNA and CDR2 as YSLEER. The CDR3 spells CASSQRNTARETQYF. The CDR3, as DNA: TGCGCCAGCAGCCAACGGAACACGGCCCGTGAGACCCAGTACTTC.

V and J are TRBV6-6 and TRBJ1-2; 8 bases line up with TRBD1. The V segment lost 2 bases and the J segment 0 bases; nucleotides outside the gene matches: 2. The CDR3 runs 15 residues. Germline values: CDR1 MNHNY, CDR2 SVGAGI (reference sequence). CDR3 DNA: TGTGCCAGCAGTTACGGGACAGGAGCTAACTATGGCTACACCTTC. It specifies CASSYGTGANYGYTF.

This clone has just a few counts. The chain uses TRBV7-9 and TRBJ1-1; TRBD1 might be the D (5 bases). This CDR3 has 14 amino acids. CDR1 is SEHNR, CDR2 FQNEAQ, per germline (reference sequence). The ends were cut back, 5 bases at V and 6 bases at J, with 16 bases in the middle. The CDR3 DNA reads TGTGCCAGCAGCATTAGCAGGGTCGGGTCTGAAGCTTTCTTT. This encodes CASSISRVGSEAFF.

This chain links TRBV7-9 with TRBJ1-2, with 8 positions matching TRBD1. Germline assignment: CDR1 SEHNR and CDR2 FQNEAQ (reference sequence). J lost 0 bases, V lost 0 bases, and 6 bases had no gene match. This CDR3 spans 17 amino acids. The CDR3 loop is CASSLAGTGTPNYGYTF. Here the CDR3 DNA reads TGTGCCAGCAGCTTAGCGGGGACAGGCACGCCTAACTATGGCTACACCTTC.

The chain uses TRBV12-3 or TRBV12-4 and TRBJ2-6; no clear D. V lost 10 bases, J lost 1 base, and 8 bases lay in between. The CDR3 covers 13 residues. In DNA form, the CDR3 reads TGTGCCATACACCCGTCTGGGGCCAACGTCCTGACTTTC. Its protein is CAIHPSGANVLTF.

This clone showed up just once. The chain recombines TRBV4-3 with TRBJ2-2; 7 bases are shared with TRBD2. This CDR3 region has 16 residues. Germline V CDR1 and CDR2: LGHNA, YSLEER. Trimming took 0 bases from V and 5 from J; bases not matched to a gene: 6. In DNA, the CDR3 is TGCGCCAGCAGCCAAGATTTGGGGGAGGGTACCGGGGAGCTGTTTTTT. Translation gives CASSQDLGEGTGELFF.

The chain is built from TRBV11-2 and TRBJ1-4, with D perhaps matching TRBD1 (6 bases). CDR3 size: 14 residues. Trimming shortened V by 5 bases and J by 7 bases, and 14 bases separated the two germline ends. The germline V gene encodes CDR1 SGHAT and CDR2 FQNNGV. The CDR3 region is CASSPFMGAEKLFF. For the CDR3, the DNA is TGTGCCAGCAGCCCGTTTATGGGGGCTGAAAAACTGTTTTTT.

The chain has TRBV16 and TRBJ2-7, with D perhaps TRBD2 (5 bases). Germline V gene data show CDR1 as KGHSY and CDR2 as FQNENV. CDR3 length: 16 amino acids. V was shortened by 8 bases and J by 3 bases, with 23 bases between the two germline ends. CDR3 sequence: CASRRTDWYFGYEQYV. CDR3 DNA sequence: TGTGCCAGCCGGCGGACTGATTGGTATTTCGGCTACGAGCAGTACGTC.

V is TRBV28 and J is TRBJ2-7; D is uncertain. The CDR3 is made up of 12 amino acids. Germline assignment: CDR1 MDHEN and CDR2 SYDVKM. Between the trimmed V and J ends, which lost 4 bases and 3 bases, there was a span of 7 bases. As DNA, the CDR3 is TGTGCCAGCAGTTCTGTCCTCTACGAGCAGTACGTC. Protein product: CASSSVLYEQYV.

This sequence joins TRBV2 and TRBJ2-7; TRBD1 might be the D (6 bases). Germline V gene lookup returns CDR1 SNHLY and CDR2 FYNNEI. This CDR3 region has 13 residues. The ends were cut back, 4 bases at V and 2 bases at J, with 9 bases in the middle. This CDR3 is CASSGNRAYEQYF. The CDR3 DNA reads as TGTGCCAGCAGTGGAAACAGGGCCTACGAGCAGTACTTC.

The chain combines TRBV5-8 with TRBJ2-5; the D gene is possibly TRBD1 (5 bases). CDR1 is SGHTS and CDR2 is YDEGEE in the germline V gene. The CDR3 extends over 13 amino acids. Trimming took 3 bases from V and 4 from J, leaving 10 bases between them. The CDR3 is CASSSGHRETQYF. CDR3 nucleotides: TGTGCCAGCAGCTCTGGACACAGAGAGACCCAGTACTTC.

CDR3 DNA sequence: TGTGCCAGCAGCTTAGTGGTCGGAAGGGGGCATAACTATGGCTACACCTTC. Translated, it gives CASSLVVGRGHNYGYTF. The rearrangement uses TRBV11-2 and TRBJ1-2; 7 positions agree with TRBD1. Trimming took 1 base from V and 1 from J; bases not matched to a gene: 9. In germline, CDR1 is SGHAT, CDR2 FQNNGV. The CDR3 consists of 17 residues. The variable domain in full, completed from reference TRBV11-2 and TRBJ1-2, reads EAGVAQSPRYKIIEKRQSVAFWCNPISGHATLYWYQQILGQGPKLLIQFQNNGVVDDSQLPKDRFSAERLKGVDSTLKIQPAKLEDSAVYLCASSLVVGRGHNYGYTFGSGTRLTVV.

This clone has just one count. The chain carries TRBV19 and TRBJ1-2; D remains unclear. The V and J ends lost 3 bases and 5 bases respectively, with 13 bases between them. The CDR3 is 14 amino acids. CDR1 and CDR2 (germline): LNHDA, SQIVND (reference sequence). The CDR3 DNA sequence: TGTGCCAGTAGTATCTATGACATAGCATATGGCTACACCTTC. Residues: CASSIYDIAYGYTF.